The following is a T cell receptor beta chain sequence with its context. The data stem from a study of blood T cell repertoires in COVID-19. Germline lookup yields CDR1 KGHDR and CDR2 SFDVKD. The CDR3 length is 13 residues. Trimming shortened V by 5 bases and J by 8 bases, and 12 bases separated the two germline ends. TCRdb's copy holds only in-frame clones and misses some; the assay was immunoSEQ multiplex PCR. The table shows 150,000 or so clones, with more than 85% occurring only once. This chain connects TRBV24-1 to TRBJ2-1, with D possibly being TRBD2 (6 bases). The TCR comes from a human donor with acute COVID-19. The donor label of this sample is uncertain. Sequencing was done on a sample of PBMCs or T cells enriched from blood (not recorded which). CDR3 region: CATSVGGEDEQFF. The CDR3, as DNA: TGTGCCACCAGTGTGGGGGGAGAGGATGAGCAGTTCTTC.